This T cell receptor beta chain was recorded in a study of T-cell memory formation after mild COVID-19. Study as a whole: Among the donors, TCR clusters were largely specific to each donor.

TCRdb redid the calling of the 5' RACE reads with MiXCR, one entry per CDR3 protein. This sample has over 55,000 distinct CDR3 sequences; around 9.5% occur once, and the top ten carry 0.9% to 1.5%. This CDR3 has 15 amino acids. The V end was cut by 0 bases, the J end by 6 bases, with 14 bases between. The germline CDR1 and CDR2 sequences are MNHEY and SVGAGI. Sequenced: PBMCs or a T cell subset sorted from them (not recorded which). The origin of this receptor is a man aged 18 to 30 who had mild COVID-19 (a few samples of this study predate the infection). Cell type and time point are not known. The chain couples TRBV6-5 to TRBJ1-2, with a weak D call TRBD1 (5 bases). CDR3: CASSYSGVSVHGYTF. The CDR3 DNA reads as TGTGCCAGCAGTTACTCAGGGGTTTCGGTCCATGGCTACACCTTC.